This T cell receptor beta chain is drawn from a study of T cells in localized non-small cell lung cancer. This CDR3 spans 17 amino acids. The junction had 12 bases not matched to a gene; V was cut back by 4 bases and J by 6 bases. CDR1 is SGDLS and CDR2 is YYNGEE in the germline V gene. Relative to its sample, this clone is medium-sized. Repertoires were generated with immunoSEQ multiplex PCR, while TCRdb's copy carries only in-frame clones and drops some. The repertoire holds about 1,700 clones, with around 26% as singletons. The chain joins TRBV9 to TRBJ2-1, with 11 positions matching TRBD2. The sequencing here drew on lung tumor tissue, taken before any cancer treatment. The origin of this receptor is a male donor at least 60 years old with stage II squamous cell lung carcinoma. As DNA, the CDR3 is TGTGCCAGCAGCTCCCCTCCCCGACTAGCGGGATCCAATGAGCAGTTCTTC. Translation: CASSSPPRLAGSNEQFF.